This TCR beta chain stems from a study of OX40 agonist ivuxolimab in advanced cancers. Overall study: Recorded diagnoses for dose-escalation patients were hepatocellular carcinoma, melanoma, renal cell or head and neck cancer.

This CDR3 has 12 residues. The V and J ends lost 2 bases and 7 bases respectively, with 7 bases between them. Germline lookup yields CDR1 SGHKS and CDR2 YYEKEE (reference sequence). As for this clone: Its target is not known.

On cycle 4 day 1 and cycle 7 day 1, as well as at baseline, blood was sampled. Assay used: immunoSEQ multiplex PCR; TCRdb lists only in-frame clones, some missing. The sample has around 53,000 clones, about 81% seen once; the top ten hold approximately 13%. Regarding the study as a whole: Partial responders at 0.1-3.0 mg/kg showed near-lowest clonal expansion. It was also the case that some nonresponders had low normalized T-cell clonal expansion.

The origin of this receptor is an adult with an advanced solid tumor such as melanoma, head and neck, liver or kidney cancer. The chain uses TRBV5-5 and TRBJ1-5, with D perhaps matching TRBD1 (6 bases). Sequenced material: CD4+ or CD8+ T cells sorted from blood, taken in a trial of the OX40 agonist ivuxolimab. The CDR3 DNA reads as TGTGCCAGCAGCTTCCAGGGGCAGCCCCAGCATTTT. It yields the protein CASSFQGQPQHF.